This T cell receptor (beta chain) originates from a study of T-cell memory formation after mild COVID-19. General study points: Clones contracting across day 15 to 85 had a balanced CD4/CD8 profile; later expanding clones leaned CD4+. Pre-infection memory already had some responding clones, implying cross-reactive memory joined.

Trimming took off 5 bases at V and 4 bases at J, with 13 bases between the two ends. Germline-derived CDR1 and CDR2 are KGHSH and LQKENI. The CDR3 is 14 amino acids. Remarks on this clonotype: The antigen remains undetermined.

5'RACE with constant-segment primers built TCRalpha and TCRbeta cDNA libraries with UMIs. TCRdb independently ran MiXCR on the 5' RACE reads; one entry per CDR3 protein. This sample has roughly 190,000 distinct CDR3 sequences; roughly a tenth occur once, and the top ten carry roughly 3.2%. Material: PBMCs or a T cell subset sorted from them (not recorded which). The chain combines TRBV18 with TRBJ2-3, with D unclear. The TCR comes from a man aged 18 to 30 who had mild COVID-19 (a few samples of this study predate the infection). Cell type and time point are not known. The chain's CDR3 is CASSRERSSDTQYF. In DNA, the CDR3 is TGTGCCAGCTCAAGAGAAAGGAGTTCAGATACGCAGTATTTT.